Each of the 11 T cell receptor beta chains below was sequenced from the same sample in a study of identical twins. TCRdb recomputed calls from the 5' RACE reads with MiXCR, one row per CDR3 protein. The sample yields around 300,000 distinct CDR3 sequences, more than 6.5% seen once. The data were also submitted as part of a second study, on yellow fever vaccine responses in identical twins.

Sequenced material: memory (CD45RO+) T cells sorted from blood. These receptors all come from a woman between 18 and 29 years old in good health.

This clonotype appeared a few times. The chain uses TRBV7-8 and TRBJ2-2; 9 bases fit TRBD1. Germline V gene lookup returns CDR1 SGHVS and CDR2 FQNEAQ. Trimming cost V 3 bases and J 4 bases; bases outside gene matches: 6. The CDR3 totals 16 residues. Here the CDR3 DNA reads TGTGCCAGCAGCTTGAGACAGGGGGGGACCACCGGGGAGCTGTTTTTT. This translates into CASSLRQGGTTGELFF. The full variable domain, completed using reference TRBV7-8 and TRBJ2-2, is GAGVSQSPRYKVAKRGQDVALRCDPISGHVSLFWYQQALGQGPEFLTYFQNEAQLDKSGLPSDRFFAERPEGSVSTLKIQRTQQEDSAVYLCASSLRQGGTTGELFFGEGSRLTVL.

There are many counts of this clonotype. The chain is built from TRBV5-1 and TRBJ1-4; no definite D call. This CDR3 contains 18 residues. Germline V gene sequence: CDR1 SGHRS, CDR2 YFSETQ. V was trimmed by 2 bases and J by 0 bases, leaving 17 bases between them. The CDR3 here is CASSFGQFGIATNEKLFF. The CDR3 coding sequence is TGCGCCAGCAGCTTTGGCCAATTTGGGATTGCAACTAATGAAAAACTGTTTTTT.

The chain combines TRBV2 with TRBJ2-3; D is unclear. CDR1 is SNHLY and CDR2 is FYNNEI in the germline V gene. This CDR3 region has 15 residues. The ends were cut back, 6 bases at V and 2 bases at J, with 15 bases in the middle. For the CDR3, the DNA is TGTGCCAGCAGAGAGACACTTAGCTCCACAGATACGCAGTATTTT. Translated: CASRETLSSTDTQYF.

This clonotype was counted many times. The V gene is TRBV28, the J gene TRBJ1-4; perhaps TRBD1 as D (5 bases). Per the germline V gene, CDR1 is MDHEN and CDR2 is SYDVKM. The CDR3 has 14 residues. V lost 8 bases and J lost 5, with 15 bases in between. CDR3 DNA: TGTGCCAGCTCTCGGGTGGGGCTAAATGAAAAACTGTTTTTT. Its translation is CASSRVGLNEKLFF. The entire variable domain, with the rest obtained from reference TRBV28 and TRBJ1-4, is as follows: DVKVTQSSRYLVKRTGEKVFLECVQDMDHENMFWYRQDPGLGLRLIYFSYDVKMKEKGDIPEGYSVSREKKERFSLILESASTNQTSMYLCASSRVGLNEKLFFGSGTQLSVL.

V is TRBV27 and J is TRBJ2-1; TRBD1 matches 12 bases. V lost 7 bases, J lost 8 bases, and 9 bases stayed unmatched. The germline gives CDR1 MNHEY, CDR2 SMNVEV (reference sequence). The CDR3 is 15 amino acids. CDR3 in amino acids: CASTGTGGPYDEQFF. The CDR3 region has the DNA TGTGCCAGCACTGGGACAGGGGGCCCCTATGATGAGCAGTTCTTC.

This clonotype was counted a few times. The chain uses TRBV5-1 and TRBJ1-2, with a weak D call TRBD1 (6 bases). The CDR3 extends over 14 amino acids. Germline-derived CDR1 and CDR2 are SGHRS and YFSETQ. V was cut by 0 bases and J by 6 bases, with 12 bases left in between. In nucleotides, the CDR3 is TGCGCCAGCAGCTTGGACAGGGCTAGGCATGGCTACACCTTC. It specifies CASSLDRARHGYTF.

There are many counts of this clonotype. The CDR3 here is CASSDRGTQYF. CDR3 coding DNA: TGTGCCAGCAGTGACCGGGGGACCCAGTACTTC. This sequence joins TRBV2 and TRBJ2-5, with D maybe TRBD2 (5 bases). The germline V and J ends were trimmed by 3 bases and 7 bases, with 6 bases remaining between them. The germline CDR1 and CDR2 sequences are SNHLY and FYNNEI. CDR3 length equals 11 residues.

Only a few counts were recorded for this clonotype. This chain connects TRBV12-3 or TRBV12-4 to TRBJ1-6, with D maybe TRBD1 (6 bases). The CDR3 loop spans 17 amino acids. Deletions cut 0 bases from V and 7 bases from J, with 16 bases between. This CDR3 reads CASSLARRPGENSPLHF. CDR3 DNA: TGTGCCAGCAGTTTAGCGCGTAGGCCAGGGGAGAATTCACCCCTCCACTTT.

This clonotype was detected ten times or more. The chain carries TRBV2 and TRBJ2-3; D not resolved. Germline V lookup: CDR1 SNHLY, CDR2 FYNNEI. The CDR3 covers 13 residues. V lost 4 bases, J lost 2 bases, and 7 bases lay in between. The CDR3 bases are TGTGCCAGCAGTGCAAGCTACACAGATACGCAGTATTTT. It encodes CASSASYTDTQYF.

This clonotype occurred a few times. The chain joins TRBV5-1 to TRBJ2-4, with D perhaps matching TRBD1 or TRBD2 (5 bases each). Trimming left V 1 base short and J 3 bases short, with 8 bases between. CDR3 length: 14 residues. Germline CDR1 is SGHRS and CDR2 is YFSETQ. Here the CDR3 DNA reads TGCGCCAGCAGCTTGCATGGGGGCAAAAACATTCAGTACTTC. This encodes CASSLHGGKNIQYF.

The chain links TRBV3-1 to TRBJ2-3; TRBD2 agrees at 13 bases. The CDR3 contains 17 residues. The germline CDR1 and CDR2 sequences are LGHDT and YNNKEL (reference sequence). V lost 4 bases to trimming and J lost 2 bases; unmatched junction nucleotides: 6. The CDR3 DNA is TGTGCCAGCAGCCCCTACGGGACTAGCGGGGTCACAGATACGCAGTATTTT. Its translation: CASSPYGTSGVTDTQYF.